The clone carrying this T cell receptor beta chain was counted only a few times. What it binds is unknown. Trimming removed 0 bases from V and 1 base from J, with 3 bases in between. Per the germline V gene, CDR1 is SGHTS and CDR2 is YDEGEE. This CDR3 contains 13 residues. This entry comes from a study of beta chain features in type 1 diabetes. Reverse transcribing all isolated RNA meant expressed TCRB transcripts were sequenced. Using immunoSEQ multiplex PCR, the repertoire was profiled, and TCRdb retains in-frame clones only, with some absent. The sample holds 970,000 or so clones; about a sixth are singletons and the top ten take 0.02% to 0.03%. Points from the study as a whole: Any HLA type influence on TCRB rearrangement was left unresolved here. An over-representation of cells with high TCR expression could result from cDNA sequencing.

Purities over 98% were achieved in all sorted populations. Sequenced material: naive CD4+ T cells from blood. This TCR was recovered from a woman between 18 and 29 years old in good health. The gene calls are TRBV5-8 and TRBJ2-3; D not resolved. The CDR3 is CASSLGGTDTQYF. The CDR3 nucleotides read TGTGCCAGCAGCTTGGGTGGCACAGATACGCAGTATTTT.